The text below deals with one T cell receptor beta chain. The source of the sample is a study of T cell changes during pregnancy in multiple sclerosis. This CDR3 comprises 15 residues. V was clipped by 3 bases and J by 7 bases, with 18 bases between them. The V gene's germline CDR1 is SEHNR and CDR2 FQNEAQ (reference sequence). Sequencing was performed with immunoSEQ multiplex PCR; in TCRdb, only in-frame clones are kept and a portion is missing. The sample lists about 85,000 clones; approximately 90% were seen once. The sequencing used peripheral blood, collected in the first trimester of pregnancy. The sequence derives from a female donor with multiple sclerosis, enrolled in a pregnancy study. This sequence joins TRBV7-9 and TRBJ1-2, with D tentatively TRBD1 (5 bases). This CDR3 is CASSFSGRALVGYTF. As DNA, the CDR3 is TGTGCCAGCAGCTTTTCCGGCAGGGCTTTGGTTGGCTACACCTTC.